Presented here are 14 T cell receptor beta chains from one specimen sequenced in a study of blood T cell repertoires in COVID-19 (dated by TCRdb to 2018 to 2021). Libraries were built with the immunoSEQ multiplex PCR assay. TCRdb limited this immuneACCESS table to in-frame rearrangements with V and J called. A share of clones is missing; checked studies link under half to unresolved V genes, and the rest is unexplained. The sample table records about 250,000 clones; roughly nine tenths of these occur just once. 2.4% of the sample is in the top ten clones. Sample: PBMCs or T cells enriched from blood (not recorded which). The origin of the receptors is a woman between 18 and 30 years old who had recovered from COVID-19.

The V and J genes are TRBV2 and TRBJ2-1, with D perhaps matching TRBD2 (7 bases). From germline, CDR1 is SNHLY and CDR2 FYNNEI. V was shortened by 2 bases and J by 7 bases, with 15 bases between the two germline ends. This CDR3 has 15 amino acids. The CDR3 region is CASSERGAQINEQFF. CDR3 DNA sequence: TGTGCCAGCAGTGAACGGGGGGCGCAGATAAATGAGCAGTTCTTC.

This CDR3 is CASSDPRDTEAFF. DNA for the CDR3: TGTGCCAGCAGTGACCCCCGGGACACTGAAGCTTTCTTT. The chain employs TRBV2 and TRBJ1-1; D not resolved. The CDR3 contains 13 residues. Per the germline V gene, CDR1 is SNHLY and CDR2 is FYNNEI. V lost 3 bases, J lost 3 bases, and 8 bases lay in between.

V is TRBV24-1 and J is TRBJ1-1; D is unclear. This CDR3 is 14 amino acids long. CDR1 and CDR2 (germline): KGHDR, SFDVKD. The V end lost 2 bases, the J end lost 7 bases, and 13 bases lay between the germline ends. CDR3 nucleotides: TGTGCCACCAGTGATTCACGACGGGATGATGAAGCTTTCTTT. It yields the protein CATSDSRRDDEAFF.

The CDR3 spells CATSRGQGNSPLHF. CDR3 DNA sequence: TGTGCCACCAGCAGAGGACAGGGGAATTCACCCCTCCACTTT. The chain combines TRBV15 with TRBJ1-6; 8 bases line up with TRBD1. Germline-derived CDR1 and CDR2 are LNHNV and YYDKDF (reference sequence). Losses at the gene ends were 1 base for V and 7 bases for J; bases not matched to a gene: 0. The CDR3 is made up of 14 amino acids. The complete variable domain, with remaining parts taken from reference TRBV15 and TRBJ1-6, reads DAMVIQNPRYQVTQFGKPVTLSCSQTLNHNVMYWYQQKSSQAPKLLFHYYDKDFNNEADTPDNFQSRRPNTSFCFLDIRSPGLGDTAMYLCATSRGQGNSPLHFGNGTRLTVT.

This clone was seen a single time. The V call is TRBV12-3 or TRBV12-4, the J call TRBJ1-2, with 8 nucleotides matching TRBD1. The CDR3 extends over 12 amino acids. With V trimmed by 10 bases and J by 4 bases, 5 bases remained unmatched. The CDR3 DNA reads as TGTGCCACCCGGGACAGGCCCTATGGCTACACCTTC. It specifies CATRDRPYGYTF.

This sequence joins TRBV12-3 or TRBV12-4 and TRBJ1-5; 7 bases match TRBD1. V lost 10 bases, J lost 4 bases, and 7 bases stayed unmatched. The CDR3 has 13 residues. This chain's CDR3 is CATGTASNQPQHF. The CDR3 nucleotides are TGTGCCACCGGGACAGCCTCTAATCAGCCCCAGCATTTT.

DNA of the CDR3: TGTGCCAGCAGTGATCATGACAAAGTATCAGAAAAACTGTTTTTT. Protein sequence: CASSDHDKVSEKLFF. V usage is TRBV6-1 and J usage is TRBJ1-4, with no clear D. This CDR3 has 15 residues. The germline CDR1 and CDR2 sequences are MNHNS and SASEGT. V shed 3 bases and J shed 8 bases, with 16 bases lying between them.

CDR3 DNA sequence: TGTGCCTGCGAGCGGGGCACAGATACGCAGTATTTT. This codes for CACERGTDTQYF. V and J are TRBV30 and TRBJ2-3; tentatively, D is TRBD2 (6 bases). Germline V gives CDR1 GTSNPN, CDR2 SVGIG (reference sequence). V was shortened by 6 bases and J by 1 base, with 8 bases between the two germline ends. The CDR3 has 12 residues.

This chain joins TRBV6-5 and TRBJ1-1; 7 positions match TRBD1. The CDR3 totals 14 residues. The V segment lost 7 bases and the J segment 4 bases; nucleotides outside the gene matches: 9. Germline CDR1 is MNHEY and CDR2 is SVGAGI. CDR3 residues: CASTSGGPSTEAFF. The CDR3 DNA is TGTGCCAGCACCTCAGGGGGTCCGAGCACTGAAGCTTTCTTT.

The V gene is TRBV4-1, the J gene TRBJ2-1; TRBD1 aligns across 8 bases. CDR1 and CDR2 from the germline V gene are MGHRA and YSYEKL. After removal of 0 bases from V and 7 bases from J, the junction contained 8 bases not matched to a gene. This CDR3 has 16 residues. The CDR3 loop reads CASSQDRTGRWNEQFF. CDR3 DNA: TGCGCCAGCAGCCAAGATCGGACAGGGAGATGGAATGAGCAGTTCTTC.

V usage is TRBV5-1 and J usage is TRBJ1-2; 8 bases match TRBD1. The CDR3 length is 14 residues. V gave up 4 bases and J gave up 4 bases; unmatched junction bases: 6. Germline loops: CDR1 SGHRS, CDR2 YFSETQ. The CDR3 bases are TGCGCCAGCAGCCCGAGACAGGGGACCTATGGCTACACCTTC. This sequence encodes CASSPRQGTYGYTF.

The chain carries TRBV5-6 and TRBJ2-7; 7 bases are shared with TRBD1. The germline V gene encodes CDR1 SGHDT and CDR2 YYEEEE. V dropped 4 bases and J dropped 2; count of bases not matched to a gene: 3. The CDR3 sequence is 13 residues long. The CDR3, as DNA: TGTGCCAGCAGCCCGACAGGGACCTACGAGCAGTACTTC. It codes for CASSPTGTYEQYF.

The chain couples TRBV7-9 to TRBJ1-4, with TRBD1 as a possible D gene (6 bases). From germline, CDR1 is SEHNR and CDR2 FQNEAQ (reference sequence). The CDR3 sequence is 16 residues long. With 2 bases removed from V and 0 bases from J, the gap between germline ends came to 10 bases. CDR3 DNA: TGTGCCAGCAGCTTATCCAGGACAGCAACTAATGAAAAACTGTTTTTT. This encodes CASSLSRTATNEKLFF.

The V call is TRBV10-1, the J call TRBJ2-3; the D gene is possibly TRBD1 (5 bases). This CDR3 is 13 amino acids long. V was cut by 10 bases and J by 2 bases, with 13 bases left in between. Looked up from germline, CDR1 is WNHNN and CDR2 is SYGVQD (reference sequence). The CDR3 loop reads CATQRQNTDTQYF. CDR3 DNA sequence: TGCGCCACTCAAAGACAGAACACAGATACGCAGTATTTT.